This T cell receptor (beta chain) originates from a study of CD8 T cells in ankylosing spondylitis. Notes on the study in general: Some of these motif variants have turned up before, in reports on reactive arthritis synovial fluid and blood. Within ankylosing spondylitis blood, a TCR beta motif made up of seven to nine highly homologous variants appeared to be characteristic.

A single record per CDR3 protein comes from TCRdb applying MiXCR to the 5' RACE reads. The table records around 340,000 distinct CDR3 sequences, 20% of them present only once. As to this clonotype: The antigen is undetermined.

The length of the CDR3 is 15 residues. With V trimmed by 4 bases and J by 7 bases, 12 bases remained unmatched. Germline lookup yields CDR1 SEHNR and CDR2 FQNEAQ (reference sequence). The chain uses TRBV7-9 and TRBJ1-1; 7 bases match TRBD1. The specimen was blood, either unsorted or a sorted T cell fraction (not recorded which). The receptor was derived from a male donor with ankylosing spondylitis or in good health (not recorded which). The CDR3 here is CASSSLQGGQGEAFF. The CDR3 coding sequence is TGTGCCAGCAGCTCACTGCAGGGGGGCCAAGGTGAAGCTTTCTTT.